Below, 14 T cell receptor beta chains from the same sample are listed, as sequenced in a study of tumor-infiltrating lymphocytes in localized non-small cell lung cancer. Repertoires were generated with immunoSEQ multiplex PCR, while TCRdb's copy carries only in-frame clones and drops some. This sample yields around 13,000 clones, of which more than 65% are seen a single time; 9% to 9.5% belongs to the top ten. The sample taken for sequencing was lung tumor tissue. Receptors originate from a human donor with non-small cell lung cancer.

The CDR3, as DNA: TGTGCCAGCAGGCGACAGGCAGATAGCAATCAGCCCCAGCATTTT. It translates to CASRRQADSNQPQHF. This chain connects TRBV27 to TRBJ1-5, with D tentatively TRBD1 (6 bases). Trimming pared 6 bases from V and 0 bases from J, leaving 12 bases between. Per germline, CDR1 MNHEY and CDR2 SMNVEV (reference sequence). CDR3 length: 15 amino acids.

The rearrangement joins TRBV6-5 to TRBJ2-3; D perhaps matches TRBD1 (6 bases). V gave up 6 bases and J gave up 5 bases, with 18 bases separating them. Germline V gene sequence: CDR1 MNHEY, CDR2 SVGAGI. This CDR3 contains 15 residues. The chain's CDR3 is CASRPTFNREDTQYF. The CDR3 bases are TGTGCCAGCAGGCCTACCTTTAACAGGGAAGATACGCAGTATTTT.

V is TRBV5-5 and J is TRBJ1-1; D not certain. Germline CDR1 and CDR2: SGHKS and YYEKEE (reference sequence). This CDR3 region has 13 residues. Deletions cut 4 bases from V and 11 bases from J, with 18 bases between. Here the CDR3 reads CASSLPDEIGAFF. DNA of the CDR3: TGTGCCAGCAGCCTACCGGACGAAATTGGGGCTTTCTTT.

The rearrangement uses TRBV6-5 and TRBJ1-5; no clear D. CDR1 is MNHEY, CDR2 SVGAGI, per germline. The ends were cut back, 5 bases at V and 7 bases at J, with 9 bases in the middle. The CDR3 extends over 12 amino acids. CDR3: CASSDSAQPQHF. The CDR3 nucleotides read TGTGCCAGCAGTGATTCGGCACAGCCCCAGCATTTT.

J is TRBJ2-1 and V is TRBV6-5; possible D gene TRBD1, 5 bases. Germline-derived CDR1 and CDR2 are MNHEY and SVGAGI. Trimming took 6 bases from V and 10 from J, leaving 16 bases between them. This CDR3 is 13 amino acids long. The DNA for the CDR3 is TGTGCCAGCAGCGCACCTGGGGCTGCGGAGCAGTTCTTC. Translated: CASSAPGAAEQFF.

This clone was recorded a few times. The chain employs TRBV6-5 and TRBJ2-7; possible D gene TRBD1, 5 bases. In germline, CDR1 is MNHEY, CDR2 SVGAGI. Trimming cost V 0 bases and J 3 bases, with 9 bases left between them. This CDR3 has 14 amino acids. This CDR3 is CASSYSPQGYEQYF. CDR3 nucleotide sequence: TGTGCCAGCAGTTACTCCCCCCAGGGCTACGAGCAGTACTTC.

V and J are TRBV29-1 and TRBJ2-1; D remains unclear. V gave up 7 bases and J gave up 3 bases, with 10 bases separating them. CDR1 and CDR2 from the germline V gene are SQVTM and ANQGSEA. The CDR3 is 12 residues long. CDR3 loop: CSALAVYNEQFF. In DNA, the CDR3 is TGCAGCGCCCTTGCTGTCTACAATGAGCAGTTCTTC.

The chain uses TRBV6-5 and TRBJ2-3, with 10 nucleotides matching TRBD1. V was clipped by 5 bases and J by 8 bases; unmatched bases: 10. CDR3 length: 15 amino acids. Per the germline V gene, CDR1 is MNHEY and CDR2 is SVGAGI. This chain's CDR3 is CASSKLDRGQGTQYF. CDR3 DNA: TGTGCCAGCAGTAAACTTGACAGGGGGCAGGGTACGCAGTATTTT.

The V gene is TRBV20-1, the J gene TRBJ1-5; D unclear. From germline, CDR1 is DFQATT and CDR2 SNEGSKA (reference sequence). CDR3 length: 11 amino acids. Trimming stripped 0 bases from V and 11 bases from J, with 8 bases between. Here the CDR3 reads CSARDRRAQHF. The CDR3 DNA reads TGCAGTGCTAGAGACCGTCGGGCCCAGCATTTT.

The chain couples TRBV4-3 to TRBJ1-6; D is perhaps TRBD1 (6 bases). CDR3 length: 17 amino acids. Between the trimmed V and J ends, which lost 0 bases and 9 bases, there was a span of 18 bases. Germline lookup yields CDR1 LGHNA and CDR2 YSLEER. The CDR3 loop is CASSQDTPRGRGSPLHF. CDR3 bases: TGCGCCAGCAGCCAAGATACCCCCCGGGGGCGAGGTTCACCCCTCCACTTT.

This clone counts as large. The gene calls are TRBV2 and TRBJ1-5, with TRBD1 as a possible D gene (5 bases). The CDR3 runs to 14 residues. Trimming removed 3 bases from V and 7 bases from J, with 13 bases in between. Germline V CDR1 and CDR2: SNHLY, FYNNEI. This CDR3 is CASSEIQGSQPQHF. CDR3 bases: TGTGCCAGCAGTGAGATTCAGGGTAGCCAGCCCCAGCATTTT.

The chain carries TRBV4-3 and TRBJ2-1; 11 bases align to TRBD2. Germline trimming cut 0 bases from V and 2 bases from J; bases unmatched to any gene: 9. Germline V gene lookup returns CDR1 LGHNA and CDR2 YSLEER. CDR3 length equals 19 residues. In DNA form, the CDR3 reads TGCGCCAGCAGCCAAGACATGGTAGCGGGGGGGCGTACCTACAATGAGCAGTTCTTC. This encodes CASSQDMVAGGRTYNEQFF.

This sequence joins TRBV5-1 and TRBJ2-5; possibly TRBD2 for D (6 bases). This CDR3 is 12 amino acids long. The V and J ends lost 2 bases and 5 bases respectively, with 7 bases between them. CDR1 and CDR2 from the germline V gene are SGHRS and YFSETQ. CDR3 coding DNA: TGCGCCAGCAGCTTTGGGGGGGAGACCCAGTACTTC. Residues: CASSFGGETQYF.

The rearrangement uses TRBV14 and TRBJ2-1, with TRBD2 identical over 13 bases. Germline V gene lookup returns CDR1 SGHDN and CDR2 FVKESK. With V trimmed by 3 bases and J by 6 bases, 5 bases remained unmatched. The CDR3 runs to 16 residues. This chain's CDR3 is CASSQAGTSGTNEQFF. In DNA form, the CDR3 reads TGTGCCAGCAGCCAGGCCGGGACTAGCGGGACCAATGAGCAGTTCTTC. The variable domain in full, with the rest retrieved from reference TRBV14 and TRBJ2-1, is EAGVTQFPSHSVIEKGQTVTLRCDPISGHDNLYWYRRVMGKEIKFLLHFVKESKQDESGMPNNRFLAERTGGTYSTLKVQPAELEDSGVYFCASSQAGTSGTNEQFFGPGTRLTVL.